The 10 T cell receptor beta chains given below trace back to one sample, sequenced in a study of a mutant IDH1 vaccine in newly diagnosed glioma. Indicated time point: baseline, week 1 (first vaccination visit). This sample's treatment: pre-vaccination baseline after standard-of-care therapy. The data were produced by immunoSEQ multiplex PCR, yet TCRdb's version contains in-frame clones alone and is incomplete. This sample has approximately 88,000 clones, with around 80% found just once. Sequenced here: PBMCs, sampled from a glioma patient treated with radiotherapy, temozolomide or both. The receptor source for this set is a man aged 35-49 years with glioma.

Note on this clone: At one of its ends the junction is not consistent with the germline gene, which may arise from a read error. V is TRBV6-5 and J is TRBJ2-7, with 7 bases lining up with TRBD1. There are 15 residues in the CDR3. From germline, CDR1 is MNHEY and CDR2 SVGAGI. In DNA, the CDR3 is TGTGCCAGCAGTCAGAACAGGGGAAATGCCTACGGGCAGTACTTC. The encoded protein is CASSQNRGNAYGQYF.

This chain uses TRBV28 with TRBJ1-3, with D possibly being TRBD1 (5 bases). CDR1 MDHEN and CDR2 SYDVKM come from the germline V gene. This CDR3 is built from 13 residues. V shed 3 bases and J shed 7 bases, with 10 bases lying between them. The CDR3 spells CASSFIGTNTIYF. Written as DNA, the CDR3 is TGTGCCAGCAGTTTCATCGGGACCAACACCATATATTTT.

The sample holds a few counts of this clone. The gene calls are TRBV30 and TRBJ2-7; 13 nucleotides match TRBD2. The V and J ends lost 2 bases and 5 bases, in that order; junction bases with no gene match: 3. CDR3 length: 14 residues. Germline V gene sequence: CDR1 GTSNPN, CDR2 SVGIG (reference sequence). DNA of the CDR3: TGTGCCTGGAGTCTACTAGCGGGGGGGGACGAGCAGTACTTC. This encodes CAWSLLAGGDEQYF.

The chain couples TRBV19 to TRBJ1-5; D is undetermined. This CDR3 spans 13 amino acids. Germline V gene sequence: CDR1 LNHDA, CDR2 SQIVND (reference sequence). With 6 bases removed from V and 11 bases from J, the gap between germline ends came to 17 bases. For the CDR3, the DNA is TGTGCCAGTAGCCTCTCGGTGGGTTTGGCCCAGCATTTT. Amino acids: CASSLSVGLAQHF.

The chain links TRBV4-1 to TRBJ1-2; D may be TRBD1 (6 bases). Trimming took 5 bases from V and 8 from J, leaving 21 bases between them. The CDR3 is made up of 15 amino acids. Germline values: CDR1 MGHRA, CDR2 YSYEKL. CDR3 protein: CASSSETGTLTGYTF. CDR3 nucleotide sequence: TGCGCCAGCAGCTCTGAGACAGGCACCTTGACAGGCTACACCTTC.

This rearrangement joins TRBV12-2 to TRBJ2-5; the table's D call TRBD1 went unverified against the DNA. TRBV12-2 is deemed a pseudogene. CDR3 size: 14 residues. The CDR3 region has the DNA TGTGCAAGTCGCCCGCGGACAGGGCGGGAGACCCAGTACTTC. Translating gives CASRPRTGRETQYF.

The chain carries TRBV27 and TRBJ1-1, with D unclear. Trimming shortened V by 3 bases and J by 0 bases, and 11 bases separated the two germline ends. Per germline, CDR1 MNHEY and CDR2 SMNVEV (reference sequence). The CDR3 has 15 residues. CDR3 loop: CASSFYSGLNTEAFF. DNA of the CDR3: TGTGCCAGCAGTTTCTACAGCGGTTTGAACACTGAAGCTTTCTTT.

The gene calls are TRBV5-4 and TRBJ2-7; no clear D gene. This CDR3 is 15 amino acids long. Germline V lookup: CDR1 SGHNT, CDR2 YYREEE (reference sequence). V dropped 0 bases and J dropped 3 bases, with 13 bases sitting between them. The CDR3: CASSLGSDGIYEQYF. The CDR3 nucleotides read TGTGCCAGCAGCTTGGGGTCCGACGGAATCTACGAGCAGTACTTC.

The CDR3 DNA follows: TGTGCCAGTAGCACAGGGGGATTGGAGACCCAGTACTTC. It translates to CASSTGGLETQYF. V is TRBV19 and J is TRBJ2-5; TRBD1 matches at 8 bases. The CDR3 runs 13 residues. After removal of 6 bases from V and 5 bases from J, the junction contained 5 bases not matched to a gene. From germline, CDR1 is LNHDA and CDR2 SQIVND (reference sequence). Together with reference TRBV19 and TRBJ2-5, the CDR3 gives the full variable domain: DGGITQSPKYLFRKEGQNVTLSCEQNLNHDAMYWYRQDPGQGLRLIYYSQIVNDFQKGDIAEGYSVSREKKESFPLTVTSAQKNPTAFYLCASSTGGLETQYFGPGTRLLVL.

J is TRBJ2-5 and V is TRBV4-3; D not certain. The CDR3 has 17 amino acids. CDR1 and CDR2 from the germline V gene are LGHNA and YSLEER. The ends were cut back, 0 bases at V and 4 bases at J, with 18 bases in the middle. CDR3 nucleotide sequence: TGCGCCAGCAGCCAAGATGGGGTCTCATCGAGTGGAGAGACCCAGTACTTC. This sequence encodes CASSQDGVSSSGETQYF.